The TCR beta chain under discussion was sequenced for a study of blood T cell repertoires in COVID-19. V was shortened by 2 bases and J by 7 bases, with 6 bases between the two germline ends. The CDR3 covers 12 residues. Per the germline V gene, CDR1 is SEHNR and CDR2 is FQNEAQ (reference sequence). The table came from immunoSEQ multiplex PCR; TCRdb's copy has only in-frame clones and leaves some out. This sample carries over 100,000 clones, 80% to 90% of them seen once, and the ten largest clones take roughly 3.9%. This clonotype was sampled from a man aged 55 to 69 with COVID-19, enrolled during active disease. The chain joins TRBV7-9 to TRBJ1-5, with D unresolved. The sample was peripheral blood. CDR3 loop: CASSLQQQPQHF. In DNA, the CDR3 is TGTGCCAGCAGCTTACAACAACAGCCCCAGCATTTT.